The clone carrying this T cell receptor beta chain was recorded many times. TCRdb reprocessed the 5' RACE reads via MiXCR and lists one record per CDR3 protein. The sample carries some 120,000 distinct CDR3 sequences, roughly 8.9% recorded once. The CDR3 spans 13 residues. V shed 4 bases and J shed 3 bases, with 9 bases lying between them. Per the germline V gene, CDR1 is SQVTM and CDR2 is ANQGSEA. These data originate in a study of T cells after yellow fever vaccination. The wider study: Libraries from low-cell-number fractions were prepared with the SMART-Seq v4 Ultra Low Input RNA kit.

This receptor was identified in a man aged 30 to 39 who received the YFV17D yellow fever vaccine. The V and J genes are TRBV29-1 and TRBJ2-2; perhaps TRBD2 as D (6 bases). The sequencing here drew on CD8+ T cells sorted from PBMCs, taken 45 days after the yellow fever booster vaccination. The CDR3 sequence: CSVGPGDTGELFF. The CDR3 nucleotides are TGCAGCGTTGGTCCGGGAGACACCGGGGAGCTGTTTTTT.